These 6 T cell receptor beta chains originate from one sample sequenced in a study of blood T cell repertoires in COVID-19. The table came from immunoSEQ multiplex PCR; TCRdb's copy has only in-frame clones and leaves some out. The data contain around 300,000 clones, about nine tenths of them singletons. Source material: peripheral blood. The receptors here all came from a man aged 50-59 years with acute or convalescent COVID-19.

The CDR3 reads CASSPFGTRETQYF. The CDR3, as DNA: TGTGCCAGCAGCCCATTCGGGACACGGGAGACCCAGTACTTC. The V call is TRBV3-1 (or the pseudogene TRBV3-2), the J call TRBJ2-5; TRBD1 is a possible D gene (6 bases). CDR3 length: 14 residues. Germline CDR1 and CDR2: LGHDT and YNNKEL (reference sequence). The V gene lost 4 bases and the J gene lost 5 bases, with 14 bases spanning the gap.

This clone was seen only once. The chain links TRBV7-8 to TRBJ1-3; TRBD1 aligns across 7 bases. CDR1 is SGHVS and CDR2 is FQNEAQ in the germline V gene. The CDR3 loop spans 16 amino acids. The V and J ends lost 4 bases and 2 bases, in that order; junction bases with no gene match: 8. CDR3 DNA: TGTGCCAGCAGCTCAAGGCCGACAGGGACTGGAAACACCATATATTTT. Translation: CASSSRPTGTGNTIYF.

The chain joins TRBV4-1 to TRBJ2-7, with 11 bases fitting TRBD2. J was trimmed by 4 bases and V by 4 bases; bases with no gene match: 12. Germline assignment: CDR1 MGHRA and CDR2 YSYEKL. The CDR3 is 17 amino acids. The CDR3 DNA reads as TGCGCCAGCAGCCCTCCCAGGGTAGCGGGGGGGCAGTACGAGCAGTACTTC. This translates into CASSPPRVAGGQYEQYF.

The chain couples TRBV30 to TRBJ1-4; the D is unclear. The CDR3 has 14 amino acids. The germline V gene has CDR1 GTSNPN and CDR2 SVGIG (reference sequence). Trimming stripped 3 bases from V and 8 bases from J, with 16 bases between. The CDR3 protein is CAWSDTRAGEKLFF. In DNA, the CDR3 is TGTGCCTGGAGCGACACTAGGGCGGGCGAAAAACTGTTTTTT.

V gene TRBV6-1 combines with J gene TRBJ2-1, with 7 bases identical to TRBD2. The trim removed 2 bases at V and 9 bases at J, leaving 16 bases unmatched. The CDR3 is 17 residues long. Per germline, CDR1 MNHNS and CDR2 SASEGT. CDR3 DNA: TGTGCCAGCAGTGAATCCCTCTTAACGGGGGGTTTGGTTGAGCAGTTCTTC. Its translation: CASSESLLTGGLVEQFF.

This rearrangement joins TRBV3-1 (or the pseudogene TRBV3-2) to TRBJ2-2, with D perhaps matching TRBD2 (5 bases). The V gene's germline CDR1 is LGHDT and CDR2 YNNKEL (reference sequence). V lost 2 bases and J lost 6, with 10 bases in between. The CDR3 covers 14 residues. The CDR3 region has the DNA TGTGCCAGCAGCCAATTTACGGGGTCCGGGGAGCTGTTTTTT. Translated: CASSQFTGSGELFF.